This is a list of T cell receptor beta chains from one sample in a study of human T cells and chemical hapten exposure. Using its own MiXCR run on the RACE reads, TCRdb lists one record per CDR3 protein. The sample includes tens of thousands of distinct CDR3 sequences, 9.5% to 15% seen only once; the top ten take 4.5% to 6%. The material sequenced was whole blood, taken in connection with sensitization to the hapten diphenylcyclopropenone (DPC). The source is a woman aged 30 to 39 with alopecia areata. Some clones in this sample may be carry-over from other donors' samples. CDR3s include the opening cysteine and the closing phenylalanine or tryptophan. Fields, in order: J gene, V gene, D gene, clone size, CDR3 DNA, CDR3 protein. D genes are given only for firm matches. Not every row has a clone size; where given, it reads once, few, many or a size class.

>TRBJ2-3|TRBV4-3|-|-
TGCGCCAGCAGCCAAGATTTAGAGTCTGGGAGTACGCAGTATTTT
CASSQDLESGSTQYF
>TRBJ2-7|TRBV11-2|-|many
TGTGCCAGCAGCTTAGATCTCACAGCCTACGAGCAGTACTTC
CASSLDLTAYEQYF
>TRBJ2-1|TRBV6-2/TRBV6-3|-|many
TGTGCCAGCAGCCTAGGTACCTACAATGAGCAGTTCTTC
CASSLGTYNEQFF
>TRBJ2-1|TRBV2|TRBD2|few
TGTGCCAGCACCCCATCAGGGACTAGCGGGAACAATGAGCAGTTCTTC
CASTPSGTSGNNEQFF
>TRBJ1-2|TRBV20-1|TRBD1|-
TGCAGTGCTGATGGGGACAGGGGGTTGTCCGACTATGGCTACACCTTC
CSADGDRGLSDYGYTF
>TRBJ2-7|TRBV29-1|-|few
TGCAGCGTCAGGACGGGTCTCTATTTAACAGAGGAGCAGTACTTC
CSVRTGLYLTEEQYF
>TRBJ2-1|TRBV7-7|TRBD2|few
TGTGCCAGCAGCCGTATACCACTAGCGGGAGATAGATATGAGCAGTTCTTC
CASSRIPLAGDRYEQFF
>TRBJ2-1|TRBV29-1|TRBD2|many
TGCAGCGTTGAAGACCTACTAGCGGGAGTCAACAATGAGCAGTTCTTC
CSVEDLLAGVNNEQFF
>TRBJ1-2|TRBV7-9|-|many
TGTGCCAGCAGCTTAGGGAAAGCTAACTATGGCTACACCTTC
CASSLGKANYGYTF
>TRBJ1-2|TRBV5-6|-|many
TGTGCCAGCAGCTTAATCCAGGGGTCTAACTATGGCTACACCTTC
CASSLIQGSNYGYTF
>TRBJ2-7|TRBV20-1|-|many
TGCAGTGCTTTATCCCCCGGGAGTTCCTACGAGCAGTACTTC
CSALSPGSSYEQYF
>TRBJ2-7|TRBV20-1|TRBD1|few
TGCAGTGCTAGGGTACGGGACAGGAACTCCTACGAGCAGTACTTC
CSARVRDRNSYEQYF
>TRBJ1-2|TRBV28|-|once
TGTGCCAGCCGATCACAGCGAAACTATGGCTACACCTTC
CASRSQRNYGYTF
>TRBJ2-1|TRBV7-8|-|few
TGTGCCAGCAGCTTAGCTGCCTCGGAGAAGCAGTTCTTC
CASSLAASEKQFF
>TRBJ2-7|TRBV20-1|TRBD1|few
TGCAGTGCGAGGGGGACAGCGCTCTCCTACGAGCAGTACTTC
CSARGTALSYEQYF
>TRBJ2-1|TRBV6-4|TRBD1|-
TGTGCCAGCAGACATGACAGGGGAAAATATCCATCGGAGTTCTTC
CASRHDRGKYPSEFF
>TRBJ1-1|TRBV10-2|-|-
TGCGCCAGCAGTCAGGGGTACACTGAAGCTTTCTTT
CASSQGYTEAFF
>TRBJ2-3|TRBV20-1|-|-
TGCAGTGCTACTTCGACCGGCGAATGGCATACGCAGTATTTT
CSATSTGEWHTQYF
>TRBJ2-5|TRBV10-2|-|many
TGCGCCAGCAGTGAGTCCTCACCGCAAGAGACCCAGTACTTC
CASSESSPQETQYF
>TRBJ2-3|TRBV7-6|TRBD2|-
TGTGCCAGCAGCTTAGGTGCTAGCGGGAGTGGTACGCAGTATTTT
CASSLGASGSGTQYF
>TRBJ2-5|TRBV3-1|-|few
TGTGCCAGCAGCCAAAGGGCCGGGGGAGAGACCCAGTACTTC
CASSQRAGGETQYF
>TRBJ1-5|TRBV10-3|-|-
TGTGCCATCAGTGAGTTCTCGGGGAATCAGCCCCAGCATTTT
CAISEFSGNQPQHF
>TRBJ2-7|TRBV6-2/TRBV6-3|-|many
TGTGCCAGCCGGGACTCCGGGGAAAACGAGCAGTACTTC
CASRDSGENEQYF
>TRBJ1-4|TRBV7-9|TRBD1|-
TGTGCCAGCAGCATCCACAGGGGTGATGAAAAACTGTTTTTT
CASSIHRGDEKLFF
>TRBJ2-3|TRBV7-2|-|-
TGTGCCAGCAGCTTAGGCCCTCAAAGTACGCAGTATTTT
CASSLGPQSTQYF
>TRBJ1-5|TRBV6-2/TRBV6-3|-|few
TGTGCCAGCAGCTGGGCAAAACAGCCCCAGCATTTT
CASSWAKQPQHF
>TRBJ2-5|TRBV7-9|-|few
TGTGCCAGCAGCTTCACAGGTGCCGGGGAGACCCAGTACTTC
CASSFTGAGETQYF
>TRBJ1-1|TRBV18|-|-
TGTGCCAGCTCACGGACTACCTACACTGAAGCTTTCTTT
CASSRTTYTEAFF
>TRBJ2-2|TRBV19|-|many
TGTGCCAGTAGTTTAACGGGGGAGCCGAACACCGGGGAGCTGTTTTTT
CASSLTGEPNTGELFF
>TRBJ2-3|TRBV7-8|TRBD2|many
TGTGCCAGCAGCTTGGGCGGACTAGCGGGAGATACGCAGTATTTT
CASSLGGLAGDTQYF
>TRBJ2-1|TRBV20-1|TRBD2|-
TGCAGTGCTAGTCAGGGAGCGGGAGTTACGGGTGAGCAGTTCTTC
CSASQGAGVTGEQFF
>TRBJ1-5|TRBV12-3/TRBV12-4|-|-
TGTGCCAGCAGTTTTAGTACAGGGCAGCCCCAGCATTTT
CASSFSTGQPQHF
>TRBJ2-7|TRBV20-1|-|many
TGCAGTGCTAGCGATTCCGTATGGTACGAGCAGTACTTC
CSASDSVWYEQYF
>TRBJ1-4|TRBV6-5|TRBD1|many
TGTGCCAGCAGTGACAGGGGGAAACTGTTTTTT
CASSDRGKLFF
>TRBJ2-7|TRBV6-6|-|many
TGTGCCAGCAGTTACTCGACGAGTAGCAACGAGCAGTACTTC
CASSYSTSSNEQYF
>TRBJ2-7|TRBV20-1|-|few
TGCAGTGCTGAGGTCATAGACGAAGCCTACGAGCAGTACTTC
CSAEVIDEAYEQYF
>TRBJ2-7|TRBV29-1|TRBD2|many
TGCAGCGTTGAAAGTGCTAGCGGGAGTGGAGTACCCTACGAGCAGTACTTC
CSVESASGSGVPYEQYF
>TRBJ2-3|TRBV20-1|-|many
TGCAGTGCTAGAGAGGTGGTGACAGATACGCAGTATTTT
CSAREVVTDTQYF
>TRBJ1-1|TRBV11-3|-|-
TGTGCCAGCAGCTTAGTCGGGGAGACCACTGAAGCTTTCTTT
CASSLVGETTEAFF
>TRBJ2-4|TRBV29-1|TRBD2|many
TGCAGCGTTGGGTGGACTAGCGGGAGCCAAAACATTCAGTACTTC
CSVGWTSGSQNIQYF
>TRBJ1-5|TRBV2|-|-
TGTGCCAGCAGAACACAGGGAGGGAATCAGCCCCAGCATTTT
CASRTQGGNQPQHF
>TRBJ2-5|TRBV7-2|-|few
TGTGCCAGCAGCTTTCTTCTTACAATCCAAGAGACCCAGTACTTC
CASSFLLTIQETQYF
>TRBJ2-2|TRBV24-1|TRBD1|-
TGTGCCACCAGCGGACAGGCGGTCGGGGAGCTGTTTTTT
CATSGQAVGELFF
>TRBJ1-5|TRBV20-1|-|few
TGCAGTGCTAGAGCGGATTTCAATCAGCCCCAGCATTTT
CSARADFNQPQHF
>TRBJ2-1|TRBV20-1|-|few
TGCAGTGCTAGGGGGAACGCCTATGGTGAGCAGTTCTTC
CSARGNAYGEQFF
>TRBJ1-5|TRBV6-2/TRBV6-3|-|-
TGTGCCAGCAGCTACACAGCGAGCAATCAGCCCCAGCATTTT
CASSYTASNQPQHF
>TRBJ1-2|TRBV18|-|many
TGTGCCAGCTCACCATCCATCACTATCAAGCTGGGTGGGTATGGCTACACCTTC
CASSPSITIKLGGYGYTF
>TRBJ2-7|TRBV28|TRBD2|many
TGTGCCAGCAGCCGCCGGACTAGCGGGAGCTCCTACGAGCAGTACTTC
CASSRRTSGSSYEQYF
>TRBJ2-7|TRBV28|TRBD2|-
TGTGCCAGCAGTCAACTAGCGCCAAGGCAGTACTTC
CASSQLAPRQYF
>TRBJ2-5|TRBV7-2|-|few
TGTGCCAGCAGCTTTGAGGGGGTCGGGACCCAGTACTTC
CASSFEGVGTQYF
>TRBJ1-5|TRBV27|TRBD1|-
TGTGCCAGCAGGGACAGGGGGCATAGCAATCAGCCCCAGCATTTT
CASRDRGHSNQPQHF
>TRBJ2-2|TRBV2|-|many
TGTGCCAGCATACGGGACCCCGTCGCTGGGCTGTTTTTT
CASIRDPVAGLFF
>TRBJ1-2|TRBV29-1|-|many
TGCAGCGTTGAAAGCTACACCTTC
CSVESYTF
>TRBJ2-7|TRBV7-2|-|few
TGTGCCAGCAGCCTCCTCCCTATATACGAGCAGTACTTC
CASSLLPIYEQYF
>TRBJ2-2|TRBV28|-|many
TGTGCCAGCAGTTTTCGAGGGGAGCTGTTTTTT
CASSFRGELFF